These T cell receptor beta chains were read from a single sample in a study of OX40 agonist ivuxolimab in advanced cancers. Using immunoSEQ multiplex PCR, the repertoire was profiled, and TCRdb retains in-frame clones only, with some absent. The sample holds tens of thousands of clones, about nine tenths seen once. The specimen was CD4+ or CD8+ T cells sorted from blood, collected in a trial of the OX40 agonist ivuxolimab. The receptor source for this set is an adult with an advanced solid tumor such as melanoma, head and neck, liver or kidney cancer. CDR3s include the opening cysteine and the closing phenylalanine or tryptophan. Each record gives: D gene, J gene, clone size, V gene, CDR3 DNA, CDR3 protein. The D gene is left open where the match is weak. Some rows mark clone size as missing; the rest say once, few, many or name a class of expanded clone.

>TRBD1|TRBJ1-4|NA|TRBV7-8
TGTGCCAGCAGCCCGGGGACAGGGATTAATGAAAAACTGTTTTTT
CASSPGTGINEKLFF
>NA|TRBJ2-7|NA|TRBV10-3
TGTGCCATCAGACAGGTTAACTACGAGCAGTACTTC
CAIRQVNYEQYF
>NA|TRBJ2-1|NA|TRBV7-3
TGTGCCAGCGGAGTCAGCTCCTACAATGAGCAGTTCTTC
CASGVSSYNEQFF
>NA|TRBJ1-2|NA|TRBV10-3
TGTGCCATCAGTCTTGGGACCAAGGATACTAACTATGGCTACACCTTC
CAISLGTKDTNYGYTF
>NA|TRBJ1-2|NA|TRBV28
TGTGCCAGCAGGACGACAGTTAGGTATGGCTACACCTTC
CASRTTVRYGYTF
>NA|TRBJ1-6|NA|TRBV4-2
TGTGCCAGCAGCCAAGATCTCAGGGAATTCTCACCCCTCCACTTT
CASSQDLREFSPLHF
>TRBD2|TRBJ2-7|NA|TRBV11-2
TGTGCCAGCAGCTTAGCCGGAAGATCTAGCGGGTACTACGAGCAGTACTTC
CASSLAGRSSGYYEQYF
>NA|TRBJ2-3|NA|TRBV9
TGTGCCAGCAGCGTCGAAGGGCGGGGAGATACGCAGTATTTT
CASSVEGRGDTQYF
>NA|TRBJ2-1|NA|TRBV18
TGTGCCAGCTCAGGAATCGGGACAACCTCCTACAATGAGCAGTTCTTC
CASSGIGTTSYNEQFF
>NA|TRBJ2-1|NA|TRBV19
TGTGCCAGTAGTCGGACAGTAAGCAGTGAGCAGTTCTTC
CASSRTVSSEQFF
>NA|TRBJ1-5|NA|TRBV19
TGTGCCAGTAGTATTCATCCCGGGGACAATCAGCCCCAGCATTTT
CASSIHPGDNQPQHF
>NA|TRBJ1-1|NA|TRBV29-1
TGCAGCGCTTCGGGGCGAGGGAATGCTTTCTTT
CSASGRGNAFF
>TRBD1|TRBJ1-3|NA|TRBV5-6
TGTGCCAGCAGCTCGGACAGGGGCCTCTCTGGAAACACCATATATTTT
CASSSDRGLSGNTIYF
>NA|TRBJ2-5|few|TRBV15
TGTGCCACCAGCAGAGACCATCAAGAGACCCAGTACTTC
CATSRDHQETQYF
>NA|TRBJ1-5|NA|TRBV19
TGTGCCAGTAATAAGGGTCCCAATCAGCCCCAGCATTTT
CASNKGPNQPQHF
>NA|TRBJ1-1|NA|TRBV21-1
TGTGCCAGCAGCAAATGGGAGGATTCGAGAAACACTGAAGCTTTCTTT
CASSKWEDSRNTEAFF
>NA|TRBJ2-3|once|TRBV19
TGTGCCAGTAGTTCTGGAAGTAGCACAGATACGCAGTATTTT
CASSSGSSTDTQYF
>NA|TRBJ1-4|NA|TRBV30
TGTGCCTGGAGCAGAACCGGGACCGTGAATGAAAAACTGTTTTTT
CAWSRTGTVNEKLFF
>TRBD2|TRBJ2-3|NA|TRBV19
TGTGCCAGTAGAGAGACTAGCGGGGACACAGATACGCAGTATTTT
CASRETSGDTDTQYF
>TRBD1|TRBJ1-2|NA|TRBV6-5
TGTGCCAGCAGCCCGACAGGGGGCCCCTACTATGGCTACACCTTC
CASSPTGGPYYGYTF
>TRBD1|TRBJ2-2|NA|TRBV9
TGTGCCAGCAGCGCCCGGACAGGGAAGGCCGGGGAGCTGTTTTTT
CASSARTGKAGELFF
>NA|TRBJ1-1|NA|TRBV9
TGTGCCAGCAGCGTAGGCCGGGTGAAGAACACTGAAGCTTTCTTT
CASSVGRVKNTEAFF
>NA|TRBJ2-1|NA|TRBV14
TGTGCCAGCAGCCATAGAACGCGTGAGTTCTTC
CASSHRTREFF
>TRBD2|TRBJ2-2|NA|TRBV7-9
TGTGCCAGCAGCTTAGGGGGACTAGCGGGCCGCCGTACCGGGGAGCTGTTTTTT
CASSLGGLAGRRTGELFF
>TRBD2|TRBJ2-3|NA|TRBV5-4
TGTGCCGGAGGACTAGAAAGCACAGATACGCAGTATTTT
CAGGLESTDTQYF
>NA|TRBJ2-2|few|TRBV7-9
TGTGCCAGCAGTAATGCCGGGGAGCTGTTTTTT
CASSNAGELFF
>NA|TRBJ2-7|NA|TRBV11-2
TGTGCCAGCAGCTTAACCGGCACCTACGAGCAGTACTTC
CASSLTGTYEQYF
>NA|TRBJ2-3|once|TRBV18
TGTGCCAGCTCGCGGGACACCACAGATACGCAGTATTTT
CASSRDTTDTQYF
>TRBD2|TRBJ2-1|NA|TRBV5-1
TGCGCCAGCAGCTCGACTAGCGGTGCCTACAATGAGCAGTTCTTC
CASSSTSGAYNEQFF
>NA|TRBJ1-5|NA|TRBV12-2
TGTGCAAGTCGCTTAGCAACTCGGGACCCAGAGGAGCAGCCCCAGCATTTT
CASRLATRDPEEQPQHF
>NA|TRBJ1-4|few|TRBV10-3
TGTGCCATCAGTGATGGGGGAGAGAAACTGTTTTTT
CAISDGGEKLFF
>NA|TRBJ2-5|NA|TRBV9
TGTGCCAGCAGCGTAGCTTCCAGGGCACAAGAGACCCAGTACTTC
CASSVASRAQETQYF
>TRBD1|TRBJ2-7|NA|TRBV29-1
TGCAGCGTTCGACAGGGGGCGGGCGAGCAGTACTTC
CSVRQGAGEQYF
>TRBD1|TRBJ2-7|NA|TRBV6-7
TGTGCCAAATCTTGTCCTACAGGGGTAGGTAGCGAGCAGTACTTC
CAKSCPTGVGSEQYF
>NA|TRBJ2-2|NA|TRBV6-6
TGTGCCAGCAGTCTTAACACCGGGGAGCTGTTTTTT
CASSLNTGELFF
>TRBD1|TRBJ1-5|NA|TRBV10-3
TGTGCCATCAGTGAGACAAGGACAGGGGGCAATCAGCCCCAGCATTTT
CAISETRTGGNQPQHF